This T cell receptor beta chain was observed in a study of cytomegalovirus exposure and HLA in healthy donors. General study findings and limits: Per a later analysis, HLA-associated TCR beta chains showed more clonal expansion than other, equally common TCR beta chains.

Vbeta (60) and Jbeta (13) primers were used in the PCR. TCRdb's table, derived via immunoSEQ multiplex PCR, lists solely in-frame clones and lacks some. The sample lists some 120,000 clones; around 78% were seen once. Germline loops: CDR1 SGHKS, CDR2 YYEKEE (reference sequence). This CDR3 region has 13 residues. The ends were cut back, 4 bases at V and 0 bases at J, with 5 bases in the middle. This clone has a single count. The antigen is undetermined. The sequence was collected from a man in his fifties in good health and CMV-seronegative. This chain joins TRBV5-5 and TRBJ1-3, with D hard to call. Sequencing was performed on PBMCs. Here the CDR3 reads CASSQNSGNTIYF. The CDR3 nucleotides read TGTGCCAGCAGCCAGAACTCTGGAAACACCATATATTTT.